The 17 T cell receptor beta chains given below trace back to one sample, sequenced in a study of Graves' ophthalmopathy and Graves' hyperthyroidism. Beta-chain TCR CDR3 regions were amplified from RNA transcripts. HTBI primers served in a first-round RT-PCR, which a second-round multiplex PCR followed. TCRdb recomputed calls from the multiplex PCR reads with MiXCR, one row per CDR3 protein. The sample shows some 750,000 distinct CDR3 sequences, roughly 40% of them seen only once. Input material: peripheral blood. These TCRs come from an adult man with Graves' ophthalmopathy.

This sequence joins TRBV9 and TRBJ2-5; D is ambiguous. The DNA end lines up better with TRBJ2-1; the J call may be wrong. The CDR3 runs to 13 residues. From germline, CDR1 is SGDLS and CDR2 YYNGEE. CDR3 sequence (DNA): TGTGCCAGCAGCCCCCACTGGTCAGATGAGCAGTTCTTC. It codes for CASSPHWSDEQFF.

V and J are TRBV11-2 and TRBJ1-1; TRBD1 is a possible D gene (6 bases). From germline, CDR1 is SGHAT and CDR2 FQNNGV. The length of the CDR3 is 13 residues. Between the trimmed V and J ends, which lost 7 bases and 3 bases, there was a span of 12 bases. For the CDR3, the DNA is TGTGCCAGCATTATACAGGGAGACACTGAAGCTTTCTTT. It yields the protein CASIIQGDTEAFF.

This clonotype was detected only once. This chain connects TRBV12-3 or TRBV12-4 to TRBJ1-1, with D possibly matching TRBD1 (5 bases). Trimming cost V 6 bases and J 4 bases, with 24 bases left between them. The CDR3 covers 17 residues. The chain's CDR3 is CASSLETFGGRGTEAFF. The DNA of the CDR3 is TGTGCCAGCAGCTTGGAAACTTTTGGGGGAAGGGGCACTGAAGCTTTCTTT.

The chain carries TRBV20-1 and TRBJ2-5; TRBD2 might be the D (6 bases). Deletions cut 3 bases from V and 9 bases from J, with 20 bases between. This CDR3 has 14 amino acids. CDR1 is DFQATT, CDR2 SNEGSKA, per germline (reference sequence). The CDR3 nucleotides are TGCAGTGCTAGGCGGGACGGACACAATCAGCCCCAGTACTTC. Amino acid sequence: CSARRDGHNQPQYF.

The rearrangement links TRBV18 to TRBJ1-1; 7 bases are a match to TRBD1. The CDR3 length is 15 residues. Germline loops: CDR1 KGHSH, CDR2 LQKENI. The V gene end was trimmed by 3 bases and the J gene end by 5 bases; junction bases not matched to a gene: 9. The CDR3 bases are TGTGCCAGCTCACCGCGACAGGGTTCGGAAACTGAAGCTTTCTTT. Its protein product is CASSPRQGSETEAFF. Drawing the rest from reference TRBV18 and TRBJ1-1, the complete variable domain is NAGVMQNPRHLVRRRGQEARLRCSPMKGHSHVYWYRQLPEEGLKFMVYLQKENIIDESGMPKERFSAEFPKEGPSILRIQQVVRGDSAAYFCASSPRQGSETEAFFGQGTRLTVV.

There are a few counts of this clonotype. The chain combines TRBV6-5 with TRBJ2-7; TRBD1 matches 7 bases. The CDR3 loop spans 14 amino acids. V dropped 2 bases and J dropped 5; count of bases not matched to a gene: 6. Per germline, CDR1 MNHEY and CDR2 SVGAGI. The CDR3 DNA follows: TGTGCCAGCAGTTACAGTTTCGGGACAGACGAGCAGTACTTC. This sequence encodes CASSYSFGTDEQYF.

The chain recombines TRBV7-2 with TRBJ1-5; 8 bases fit TRBD1. V lost 5 bases and J lost 0; bases outside the gene matches: 6. The CDR3 consists of 16 residues. CDR1 is SGHTA, CDR2 FQGNSA, per germline. The CDR3 reads CASSPTGVYSNQPQHF. The CDR3, as DNA: TGTGCCAGCAGCCCGACAGGGGTTTATAGCAATCAGCCCCAGCATTTT.

The chain joins TRBV2 to TRBJ2-7; D gene uncertain. The V gene's germline CDR1 is SNHLY and CDR2 FYNNEI. The V gene lost 1 base and the J gene lost 4 bases, with 8 bases spanning the gap. This CDR3 contains 13 residues. The CDR3, as DNA: TGTGCCAGCAGTGAAGGTCAGATTTACGAGCAGTACTTC. Translated: CASSEGQIYEQYF.

This clonotype was counted at least ten times. The CDR3 loop reads CASSATRETQYF. The CDR3 region has the DNA TGTGCCAGCAGTGCGACTAGAGAGACCCAGTACTTC. The chain couples TRBV6-1 to TRBJ2-5; D is possibly TRBD2 (6 bases). CDR1 MNHNS and CDR2 SASEGT come from the germline V gene. V was cut by 4 bases and J by 4 bases, with 7 bases left in between. There are 12 residues in the CDR3.

This clonotype was detected a few times. The genes are TRBV9 and TRBJ2-2; a possible D gene is TRBD2 (6 bases). Germline CDR1 reads SGDLS; CDR2 reads YYNGEE. The CDR3 sequence is 14 residues long. V was clipped by 0 bases and J by 6 bases, with 9 bases between them. The CDR3 region is CASSVGREAGELFF. The CDR3 DNA follows: TGTGCCAGCAGCGTAGGCAGGGAGGCCGGGGAGCTGTTTTTT. Full variable domain (outside the CDR3, taken from reference TRBV9 and TRBJ2-2): DSGVTQTPKHLITATGQRVTLRCSPRSGDLSVYWYQQSLDQGLQFLIQYYNGEERAKGNILERFSAQQFPDLHSELNLSSLELGDSALYFCASSVGREAGELFFGEGSRLTVL.

The rearrangement links TRBV29-1 to TRBJ2-5; a possible D gene is TRBD1 (5 bases). V lost 4 bases and J 9 bases, leaving 18 bases between the germline ends. The CDR3 sequence is 13 residues long. CDR1 is SQVTM, CDR2 ANQGSEA, per germline. The CDR3 DNA is TGCAGCGTTGGTTCAGGGATCGGTCAGCCCCAGTACTTC. Protein product: CSVGSGIGQPQYF.

The DNA of the CDR3 is TGCGCCAGCAATAAGGGGCAATATAATTCACCCCTCCACTTT. The encoded protein is CASNKGQYNSPLHF. The V call is TRBV10-1, the J call TRBJ1-6, with a weak D call TRBD1 (5 bases). This CDR3 has 14 amino acids. CDR1 is WNHNN, CDR2 SYGVQD, per germline (reference sequence). V lost 7 bases and J lost 4, with 11 bases in between.

The chain employs TRBV25-1 and TRBJ2-2; D not resolved. CDR1 and CDR2 from the germline V gene are MGHDK and SYGVNS. The CDR3 extends over 15 amino acids. Trimming removed 5 bases at V and 4 bases at J, with 14 bases between. CDR3 nucleotides: TGTGCCAGCAGTTACTCGAGACAAATCACCGGGGAGCTGTTTTTT. It encodes CASSYSRQITGELFF.

This clonotype was counted many times. The gene calls are TRBV9 and TRBJ2-7, with a weak D call TRBD1 (6 bases). The CDR3 is 15 amino acids. CDR1 and CDR2 (germline): SGDLS, YYNGEE. V lost 0 bases, J lost 3 bases, and 13 bases lay in between. The CDR3 spells CASSVGPGGVYEQYF. In nucleotides, the CDR3 is TGTGCCAGCAGCGTAGGTCCTGGGGGCGTCTACGAGCAGTACTTC.

This clonotype showed up many times. The chain links TRBV19 to TRBJ1-1; 8 bases fit TRBD1. With 6 bases clipped from V and 3 bases from J, the junction kept 3 bases outside the gene matches. The CDR3 is 13 residues long. CDR1 is LNHDA, CDR2 SQIVND, per germline (reference sequence). The CDR3 reads CASSDRGHTEAFF. DNA for the CDR3: TGTGCCAGTAGCGACAGGGGACACACTGAAGCTTTCTTT. Supplemented by reference TRBV19 and TRBJ1-1, the full variable domain reads DGGITQSPKYLFRKEGQNVTLSCEQNLNHDAMYWYRQDPGQGLRLIYYSQIVNDFQKGDIAEGYSVSREKKESFPLTVTSAQKNPTAFYLCASSDRGHTEAFFGQGTRLTVV.

There are a few counts of this clonotype. The chain is built from TRBV20-1 and TRBJ2-7, with D maybe TRBD2 (6 bases). The V end was cut by 6 bases, the J end by 0 bases, with 9 bases between. This CDR3 is 12 amino acids long. The V gene's germline CDR1 is DFQATT and CDR2 SNEGSKA (reference sequence). The CDR3 here is CSAGRDSYEQYF. The CDR3 nucleotides are TGCAGTGCGGGGCGGGACTCCTACGAGCAGTACTTC.

The chain couples TRBV4-1 to TRBJ2-5, with 8 bases that match TRBD2. This CDR3 region has 15 residues. Trimming cost V 4 bases and J 1 base; bases outside gene matches: 5. Germline values: CDR1 MGHRA, CDR2 YSYEKL. The CDR3 DNA is TGCGCCAGCAGCCTCCATAGCGGGACCCAAGAGACCCAGTACTTC. The encoded protein is CASSLHSGTQETQYF.